This TCR beta chain was identified during a study of regulatory T cells in long-lasting Graves disease (dated by TCRdb to the early 2020s). Looking at the study overall: In the newly diagnosed Graves' disease group, patients had been taking antithyroid drugs for less than 3 months. A total of roughly 35 samples underwent TCR sequencing: about 13 from persistent and roughly 20 from newly diagnosed Graves' disease patients. Persistent Graves' disease patients were compared with newly diagnosed Graves' disease patients by peripheral blood TCR sequencing and RNA sequencing. The study was registered as a clinical trial and conducted in China.

This clonotype occurred many times. Its antigen has not been determined. Base quality data are lacking; no much larger clone is found one base away. Preparation of the library involved multiplex PCR. The run used an Illumina HiSeq 4000. CDR3 regions were amplified by Arm-PCR with iRepertoire HTBI primers to construct TCR beta libraries. PCR products were gel purified before sequencing. In the original analysis: Gene usage analysis of CDR3 amino acid clonotypes used the 62 TRBV and 12 to 15 TRBJ segments found across samples. Filtered high-quality paired reads were merged into contigs using COPE and FqMerger. BLAST was used to align contigs to IMGT TRBV, TRBD and TRBJ reference genes, with CDR3 defined following IMGT. Highly expanded clones were defined as clonotypes with a frequency above 0.1%. Shannon entropy served as the measure of repertoire diversity, while the Gini coefficient captured V-J evenness. A clonotype was considered public if more than one individual shared it. TCRdb reprocessed the public reads (quality trimming at Q25 with fastp, clone calling with MiXCR) and kept in-frame beta chains. Each CDR3 protein gets just one entry, which takes the most common genes and DNA from the rows behind it. It is TCRdb's table, rather than the study itself, that gives the V and J calls and clone size. This sample is represented by hundreds of thousands of distinct CDR3 sequences; 9.5% to 15% of them were singletons. The ten biggest clones cover 8% to 10% of the sample.

The time point label of this sample denotes: newly diagnosed GD, antithyroid drugs for less than 3 months. RNA was extracted from PBMCs in TRIzol for both TCR sequencing and RNA sequencing. The diagnosis of Graves' disease followed American Thyroid Association guidelines. The patients came from an endocrinology department in Xi'an, China. Each patient gave about 8.1 milliliters of peripheral blood, collected in an EDTA anticoagulant tube. Ficoll Paque Plus density gradient separation was used to isolate PBMCs, and no further T cell sorting was done. RNA quality was checked with an Agilent 2100 Bioanalyzer and agarose gel, and concentration with a NanoDrop 2000. General conclusions and limits of the study: Persistent Graves' disease patients showed lower TCR Shannon entropy and fewer highly expanded clones than newly diagnosed patients, suggesting clonal expansion. Sequencing and analysis were restricted to the TCR beta chain. The authors noted that the small sample size was a limitation that may lower accuracy. The study examined only peripheral blood because the primary lesion, thyroid tissue, could not be accessed. A larger number of public clonotypes was shared among persistent patients (fewer than 3,000) than among newly diagnosed patients (about 990).

The data also belong to a second study, concerning T cells in Graves' hyperthyroidism and ophthalmopathy. The second study's authors report: Graves' hyperthyroidism was defined as stable when no progression to ophthalmopathy occurred over 18 months of follow-up. Hyperthyroidism patients were aged 18 to 65 years and newly diagnosed, with disease duration of less than 2 months. The study excluded patients with uncontrolled infections, other autoimmune diseases, pregnancy or lactation. Diagnoses were established on the basis of clinical symptoms, serum thyroxine and TRAb, thyroid ultrasound, and orbital computed tomography. The TCR CDR3 was subjected to a first round of RT-PCR using the HTBI primer set and the Qiagen OneStep RT-PCR kit. Blood samples also contained most of the expanded thyroid clonotypes (frequency above 0.001), which suggests that blood repertoires may reflect thyroid immune responses. A model built on a 13 V-J signature distinguished ophthalmopathy from stable hyperthyroidism, reaching around 90% sensitivity and under 84% specificity in cross-validation and 80%/75% in testing. In validation, the model predicted progression to ophthalmopathy with roughly 70% sensitivity and 72% to 85% specificity, a median of roughly seven months before onset. To identify TCR V-J signatures that set the groups apart, the researchers used a discovery cohort of 90 to 100 patients, made up of around 40 with Graves' ophthalmopathy and 57 with stable Graves' hyperthyroidism. An independent validation cohort of 18 to 20 hyperthyroidism patients and about 15 patients who later progressed to ophthalmopathy tested prospective prediction of ophthalmopathy. The 100 or so discovery patients were randomly divided into training and test sets at a 7:3 ratio. In six Graves' hyperthyroidism patients, the study also compared T-cell repertoires from thyroid tissue with T-cell repertoires from blood. After sampling, hyperthyroidism patients received methimazole starting at 30 mg daily, and ophthalmopathy patients received high-dose intravenous methylprednisolone. The libraries were constructed in a second round of multiplex PCR and then size-selected and purified. Sequencing of the libraries was done on an Illumina HiSeq2000 using paired-end 100 bp reads. Raw data were processed with SOAPnuke, discarding reads with adapters, uncalled bases, mean Phred below 15, or no exact constant-primer or identifier match. COPE v1.2.5 was used to merge high-quality paired reads, and clonotypes were defined as unique nucleotide sequences. MiTCR v1.1 was used to align the clonotypes against IMGT TRBV, TRBD and TRBJ reference segments. Only V-J combinations with frequency above 0.0001, covering about 99% of repertoires, were analysed. A TCS score was defined as the ratio of F50 (clonal expansion) to E x V (chaos), with BLOSUM62-based TCRdist applied between CDR3 peptides within each V-J. Welch's t-statistics and random forest reduced roughly 540 V-J features to 13, which were used in a naive Bayes classifier (R e1071). No statistical method was used to set the sample size in advance, and investigators knew the group allocation. According to the paper, TCR Vbeta CDR3 sequencing was carried out on around 140 peripheral blood samples, which came from 40 to 45 ophthalmopathy, around 74 hyperthyroidism and approximately 17 progressor patients.

This material consisted of peripheral blood mononuclear cells (PBMCs), taken at new diagnosis, from a patient treated with antithyroid drugs. The TCR was taken from a woman in her twenties or thirties with Graves disease. Donor details come from another sample of the same person, matched by shared clones.

The CDR3: CASSLVGGTSGRVQFF. The DNA reads TGTGCCAGCAGCTTAGTAGGGGGGACTAGCGGGAGGGTGCAGTTCTTC. The chain is encoded by TRBV11-3 joined to TRBJ2-1, and 16 bases in between align with TRBD2. CDR3 length: 16 amino acids, cysteine to phenylalanine. CDR3 DNA is the only sequence kept; it has 48 bases, read in frame from the first base. Based on the germline V gene, the CDR1 and CDR2 sequences are SGHNT and YENEEA. V trim: 1 base; J trim: 12 bases; unmatched bases: 6.